The clone carrying this T cell receptor beta chain was detected only a few times. Its antigen is still unknown. CDR1 and CDR2 from the germline V gene are SGHTA and FQGNSA. This CDR3 has 16 residues. Germline trimming cut 0 bases from V and 0 bases from J; bases unmatched to any gene: 2. One entry per CDR3 protein, called by TCRdb with MiXCR from the RT-PCR reads. The sample includes some 480,000 distinct CDR3 sequences, around 9.9% of them seen just once. This entry comes from a study of response to subunit inactivated influenza vaccine. Study-wide points: Researchers suggested that each seasonal influenza vaccination recruits few new T cells.

The chain has TRBV7-2 and TRBJ2-7; 10 bases fit TRBD2. This TCR derives from a man in his forties or fifties who received an inactivated influenza vaccine. The sequencing here drew on PBMCs from blood, taken roughly 47 days after vaccination. CDR3 DNA: TGTGCCAGCAGCTTAGCTAGCGGGGGGAGCTCCTACGAGCAGTACTTC. This encodes CASSLASGGSSYEQYF.